A few counts support the clone carrying this T cell receptor beta chain. What it binds is not known. These data originate in a study of human T cells and chemical hapten exposure. Study at large: Donors were sensitized with 2% DPC on the upper inner arm. Mainly, slight library volume differences in the pool made TCR yields vary. The study, taken as a whole, reports: The number of TCRs over 1 in 1000 frequency stayed unchanged after DPC.

Via MiXCR, TCRdb re-called the RACE reads, giving one row per CDR3 protein. The profile covers tens of thousands of distinct CDR3 sequences, with about 9.4% appearing a single time and over 3% taken by the ten largest. The V end lost 5 bases, the J end lost 2 bases, and 16 bases lay between the germline ends. The CDR3 loop spans 15 amino acids. CDR1 and CDR2 from the germline V gene are SGHAT and FQNNGV. The time point was: patch test 1, 2 weeks after DPC sensitization. This sample's treatment: therapeutic diphenylcyclopropenone sensitization with weekly scalp DPC. The material was whole blood, obtained in connection with sensitization to the hapten diphenylcyclopropenone (DPC). The source of this sequence is a woman aged 40 to 49 with alopecia areata. Some clones in this sample may be carry-over from other donors' samples. This chain connects TRBV11-2 to TRBJ2-7; tentatively, D is TRBD1 or TRBD2 (5 bases each). CDR3: CASSPVGTETYEQYF. The CDR3, as DNA: TGTGCCAGCAGCCCCGTGGGGACGGAGACCTACGAGCAGTACTTC.